Below are 20 T cell receptor beta chains sequenced from a single sample in a study of T-cell reconstitution after alpha-beta-depleted transplantation in children. TCRbeta library construction was performed incorporating unique molecular identifiers. Each CDR3 protein gets one entry after TCRdb re-called the PCR reads with MiXCR. Among around 700,000 distinct CDR3 sequences listed, around 14% were seen once. This material consisted of PBMCs, taken before TCRalphabeta/CD19-depleted stem cell transplant. The receptors derive from a girl aged 2 to 9 with congenital amegakaryocytic thrombocytopenia, due to receive a stem cell transplant.

The gene calls are TRBV2 and TRBJ2-7; TRBD1 matches 7 bases. The CDR3 runs 14 residues. The V segment lost 8 bases and the J segment 5 bases; nucleotides outside the gene matches: 12. Germline CDR1 SNHLY, CDR2 FYNNEI. As DNA, the CDR3 is TGTGCCAGCTTGGGGACAGTTCATTCCAACGAGCAGTACTTC. This encodes CASLGTVHSNEQYF.

Ten or more counts support this clonotype. This sequence joins TRBV5-1 and TRBJ2-1; weak D call: TRBD2 (5 bases). The CDR3 is 16 amino acids. The ends were cut back, 2 bases at V and 2 bases at J, with 14 bases in the middle. Germline V lookup: CDR1 SGHRS, CDR2 YFSETQ. CDR3 region: CASSFGVAQAYNEQFF. Here the CDR3 DNA reads TGCGCCAGCAGCTTTGGTGTAGCGCAGGCCTACAATGAGCAGTTCTTC.

This clonotype was counted ten times or more. V and J are TRBV20-1 and TRBJ1-4; D is uncertain. Germline lookup yields CDR1 DFQATT and CDR2 SNEGSKA (reference sequence). There are 16 residues in the CDR3. V was cut by 0 bases and J by 0 bases, with 11 bases left in between. The CDR3 DNA is TGCAGTGCTAGAGATGATTTGCGGTCAACTAATGAAAAACTGTTTTTT. Encoded protein: CSARDDLRSTNEKLFF.

This clonotype showed up many times. The V call is TRBV15, the J call TRBJ2-1; D uncertain. This CDR3 has 14 residues. With 0 bases removed from V and 7 bases from J, the gap between germline ends came to 10 bases. Germline CDR1 reads LNHNV; CDR2 reads YYDKDF (reference sequence). The CDR3 nucleotides are TGTGCCACCAGCAGAGATACGGCTCGGAATGAGCAGTTCTTC. As protein: CATSRDTARNEQFF.

This clonotype was picked up a small number of times. J is TRBJ1-1 and V is TRBV7-6; D not certain. Per the germline V gene, CDR1 is SGHVS and CDR2 is FNYEAQ. The CDR3 covers 13 residues. Deletions cut 3 bases from V and 7 bases from J, with 12 bases between. CDR3: CASSLESGSEAFF. The CDR3 DNA reads TGTGCCAGCAGCTTGGAGTCGGGGAGTGAAGCTTTCTTT. Filled out from reference TRBV7-6 and TRBJ1-1, the complete variable domain reads GAGVSQSPRYKVTKRGQDVALRCDPISGHVSLYWYRQALGQGPEFLTYFNYEAQQDKSGLPNDRFSAERPEGSISTLTIQRTEQRDSAMYRCASSLESGSEAFFGQGTRLTVV.

This clonotype was seen only a few times. The V gene is TRBV5-5, the J gene TRBJ2-3, with 11 nucleotides matching TRBD2. The CDR3 length is 15 residues. The germline V gene has CDR1 SGHKS and CDR2 YYEKEE (reference sequence). Losses at the gene ends were 4 bases for V and 3 bases for J; bases not matched to a gene: 4. Written as DNA, the CDR3 is TGTGCCAGCAGCGTACTAGCGGGAGTAACAGATACGCAGTATTTT. Translating gives CASSVLAGVTDTQYF.

This clonotype was recorded many times. This chain links TRBV5-1 with TRBJ2-1; D is unclear. V shed 0 bases and J shed 8 bases, with 9 bases lying between them. The CDR3 runs 13 residues. Germline V lookup: CDR1 SGHRS, CDR2 YFSETQ. The CDR3, as DNA: TGCGCCAGCAGCTTGGGAGGAGCCGATGAGCAGTTCTTC. Amino acids: CASSLGGADEQFF.

The CDR3 DNA is TGCGCCAGCAGCTTGCGAGCAAACTCCTACAATGAGCAGTTCTTC. The encoded protein is CASSLRANSYNEQFF. The genes are TRBV5-1 and TRBJ2-1; no definite D call. Germline V CDR1 and CDR2: SGHRS, YFSETQ. The CDR3 loop spans 15 amino acids. V lost 1 base to trimming and J lost 0 bases, with 8 bases between them.

The chain has TRBV12-3 or TRBV12-4 and TRBJ2-7; tentatively, D is TRBD2 (5 bases). The V and J ends lost 7 bases and 6 bases respectively, with 16 bases between them. The CDR3 covers 13 residues. CDR3 in amino acids: CASTLVTGSEQYF. Written as DNA, the CDR3 is TGTGCCAGCACTTTGGTTACGGGGAGCGAGCAGTACTTC.

The sample holds many counts of this clonotype. The gene calls are TRBV6-5 and TRBJ1-2, with D perhaps TRBD1 (5 bases). V lost 3 bases, J lost 2 bases, and 16 bases lay in between. CDR3 size: 16 residues. From germline, CDR1 is MNHEY and CDR2 SVGAGI. DNA for the CDR3: TGTGCCAGCAGTTATGAGGATTGGGGGGGAAACTATGGCTACACCTTC. Translated, it gives CASSYEDWGGNYGYTF.

The chain uses TRBV18 and TRBJ2-2; D is ambiguous. This CDR3 has 15 amino acids. Trimming shortened V by 0 bases and J by 7 bases, and 12 bases separated the two germline ends. Germline CDR1 KGHSH, CDR2 LQKENI. The CDR3 spells CASSPPSPVFGELFF. In DNA form, the CDR3 reads TGTGCCAGCTCACCACCTTCGCCGGTTTTCGGGGAGCTGTTTTTT. The full variable domain, rest sourced from reference TRBV18 and TRBJ2-2, is NAGVMQNPRHLVRRRGQEARLRCSPMKGHSHVYWYRQLPEEGLKFMVYLQKENIIDESGMPKERFSAEFPKEGPSILRIQQVVRGDSAAYFCASSPPSPVFGELFFGEGSRLTVL.

This chain joins TRBV15 and TRBJ2-7; TRBD2 matches 7 bases. The CDR3 has 13 residues. Germline CDR1 is LNHNV and CDR2 is YYDKDF (reference sequence). J lost 4 bases, V lost 6 bases, and 6 bases had no gene match. The CDR3 nucleotides read TGTGCCACCAGTCGGGGGGAAGTTTACGAGCAGTACTTC. Translated, it gives CATSRGEVYEQYF.

This clonotype was detected many times. The rearrangement uses TRBV7-3 and TRBJ2-3, with D possibly matching TRBD2 (7 bases). Between the trimmed V and J ends, which lost 3 bases and 4 bases, there was a span of 11 bases. Germline V CDR1 and CDR2: SGHTA, FQGTGA. The CDR3 has 14 amino acids. CDR3 protein: CASSFKGGADTQYF. The CDR3 coding sequence is TGTGCCAGCAGCTTTAAAGGGGGGGCAGATACGCAGTATTTT. The full variable domain, its missing parts supplied by reference TRBV7-3 and TRBJ2-3, is GAGVSQTPSNKVTEKGKYVELRCDPISGHTALYWYRQSLGQGPEFLIYFQGTGAADDSGLPNDRFFAVRPEGSVSTLKIQRTERGDSAVYLCASSFKGGADTQYFGPGTRLTVL.

The table lists this clonotype with a few counts. The chain joins TRBV7-9 to TRBJ2-1; D is unresolved. CDR3 length: 15 amino acids. CDR1 SEHNR and CDR2 FQNEAQ come from the germline V gene (reference sequence). The germline V and J ends were trimmed by 5 bases and 2 bases, with 13 bases remaining between them. Here the CDR3 reads CASSPDRHAYNEQFF. In nucleotides, the CDR3 is TGTGCCAGCAGCCCCGATCGCCATGCCTACAATGAGCAGTTCTTC. The entire variable domain, with the rest obtained from reference TRBV7-9 and TRBJ2-1, is as follows: DTGVSQNPRHKITKRGQNVTFRCDPISEHNRLYWYRQTLGQGPEFLTYFQNEAQLEKSRLLSDRFSAERPKGSFSTLEIQRTEQGDSAMYLCASSPDRHAYNEQFFGPGTRLTVL.

In its sample, this clonotype was seen many times. V usage is TRBV12-3 or TRBV12-4 and J usage is TRBJ2-5; D call uncertain. Trimming left V 1 base short and J 4 bases short, with 7 bases between. The CDR3 has 13 amino acids. CDR3 nucleotide sequence: TGTGCCAGCAGTTTAGTCGACCTAGAGACCCAGTACTTC. Protein sequence: CASSLVDLETQYF.

This clonotype was seen at least ten times. The chain uses TRBV9 and TRBJ2-1; the match to TRBD2 covers 9 bases. The CDR3 is 16 residues long. V was pared by 0 bases and J by 7 bases, with 8 bases of the junction left unmatched. CDR1 and CDR2 from the germline V gene are SGDLS and YYNGEE. The CDR3 region has the DNA TGTGCCAGCAGCGTAGATCGAGCGGGAGGTTGGAATGAGCAGTTCTTC. This codes for CASSVDRAGGWNEQFF. The variable domain in full, completed from reference TRBV9 and TRBJ2-1, reads DSGVTQTPKHLITATGQRVTLRCSPRSGDLSVYWYQQSLDQGLQFLIQYYNGEERAKGNILERFSAQQFPDLHSELNLSSLELGDSALYFCASSVDRAGGWNEQFFGPGTRLTVL.

With respect to this clonotype: The germline gene is not matched at one end of the junction; a read error may be the cause. The chain employs TRBV5-1 and TRBJ2-7; D remains unclear. The CDR3 contains 14 residues. CDR1 is SGHRS and CDR2 is YFSETQ in the germline V gene. The CDR3 region is CASRLAANSYEQYF. The CDR3 bases are TGCGCCAGCAGATTGGCAGCTAACTCCTACGAGCAGTACTTC.

The table lists this clonotype with a few counts. CDR3 region: CSASKGPLNTEAFF. The CDR3, as DNA: TGCAGTGCTAGTAAGGGACCGCTGAACACTGAAGCTTTCTTT. The chain links TRBV20-1 to TRBJ1-1, with D tentatively TRBD1 (5 bases). Trimming shortened V by 3 bases and J by 0 bases, and 11 bases separated the two germline ends. Germline loops: CDR1 DFQATT, CDR2 SNEGSKA (reference sequence). The CDR3 contains 14 residues.

CDR3 nucleotides: TGTGCCATCAGTGATGGGGGCAGAGATCAGCCCCAGCATTTT. Protein product: CAISDGGRDQPQHF. The chain combines TRBV10-3 with TRBJ1-5; the D gene is possibly TRBD1 (6 bases). Per germline, CDR1 ENHRY and CDR2 SYGVKD. The CDR3 sequence is 14 residues long. Deletions cut 3 bases from V and 5 bases from J, with 11 bases between.

The chain has TRBV6-6 and TRBJ1-6, with D hard to call. This CDR3 contains 11 residues. V lost 8 bases, J lost 7 bases, and 6 bases lay in between. Germline V lookup: CDR1 MNHNY, CDR2 SVGAGI (reference sequence). As DNA, the CDR3 is TGTGCCAGCCAAGGGAATTCACCCCTCCACTTT. This codes for CASQGNSPLHF.